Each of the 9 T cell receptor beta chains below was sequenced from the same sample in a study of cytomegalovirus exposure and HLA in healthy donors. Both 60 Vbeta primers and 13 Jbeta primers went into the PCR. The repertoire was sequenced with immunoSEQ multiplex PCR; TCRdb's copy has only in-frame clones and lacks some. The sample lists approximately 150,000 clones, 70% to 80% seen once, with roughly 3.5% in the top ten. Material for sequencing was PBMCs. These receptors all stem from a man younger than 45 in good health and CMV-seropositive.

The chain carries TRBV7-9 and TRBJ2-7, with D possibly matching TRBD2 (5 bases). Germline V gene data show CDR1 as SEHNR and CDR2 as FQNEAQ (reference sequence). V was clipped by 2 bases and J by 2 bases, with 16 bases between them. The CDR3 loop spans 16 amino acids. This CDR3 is CASSLIGSNTPYEQYF. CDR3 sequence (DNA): TGTGCCAGCAGCTTAATTGGGAGTAACACCCCCTACGAGCAGTACTTC.

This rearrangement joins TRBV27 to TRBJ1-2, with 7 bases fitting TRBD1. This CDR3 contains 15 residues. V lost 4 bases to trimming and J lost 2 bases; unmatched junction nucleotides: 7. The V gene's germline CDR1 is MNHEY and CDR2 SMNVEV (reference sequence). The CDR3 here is CASSYGPGGNYGYTF. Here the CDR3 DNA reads TGTGCCAGCAGTTATGGCCCAGGGGGGAACTATGGCTACACCTTC.

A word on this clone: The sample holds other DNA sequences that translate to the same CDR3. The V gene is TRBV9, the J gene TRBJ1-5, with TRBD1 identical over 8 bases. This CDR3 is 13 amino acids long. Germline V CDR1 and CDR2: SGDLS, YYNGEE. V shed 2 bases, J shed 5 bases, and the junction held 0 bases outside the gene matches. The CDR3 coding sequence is TGTGCCAGCAGCGTGACAGGGGATCAGCCCCAGCATTTT. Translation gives CASSVTGDQPQHF.

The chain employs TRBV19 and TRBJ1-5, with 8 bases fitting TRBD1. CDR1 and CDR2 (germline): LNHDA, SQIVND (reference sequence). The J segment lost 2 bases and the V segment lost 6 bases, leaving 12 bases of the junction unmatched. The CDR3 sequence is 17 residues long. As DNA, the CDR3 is TGTGCCAGTAGCAACGGACAGGGACGTCAAGGCAATCAGCCCCAGCATTTT. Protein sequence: CASSNGQGRQGNQPQHF.

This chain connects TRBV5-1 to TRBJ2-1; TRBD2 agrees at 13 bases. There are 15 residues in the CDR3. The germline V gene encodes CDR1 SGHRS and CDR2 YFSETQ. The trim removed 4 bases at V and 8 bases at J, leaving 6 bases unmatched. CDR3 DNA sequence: TGCGCCAGCAGCCCGGGACTAGCGGGGTCCCATGAGCAGTTCTTC. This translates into CASSPGLAGSHEQFF.

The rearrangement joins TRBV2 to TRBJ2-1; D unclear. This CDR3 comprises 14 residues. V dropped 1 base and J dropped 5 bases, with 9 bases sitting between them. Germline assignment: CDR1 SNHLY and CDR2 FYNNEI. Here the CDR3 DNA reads TGTGCCAGCAGTGAAGTGACTGTTAACAATGAGCAGTTCTTC. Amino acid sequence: CASSEVTVNNEQFF. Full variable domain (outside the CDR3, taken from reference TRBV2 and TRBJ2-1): EPEVTQTPSHQVTQMGQEVILRCVPISNHLYFYWYRQILGQKVEFLVSFYNNEISEKSEIFDDQFSVERPDGSNFTLKIRSTKLEDSAMYFCASSEVTVNNEQFFGPGTRLTVL.

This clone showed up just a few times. Here the CDR3 DNA reads TGTGCCTGGACTACAGGGGCTTCCAATCAGCCCCAGCATTTT. This translates into CAWTTGASNQPQHF. The chain links TRBV30 to TRBJ1-5, with 7 nucleotides matching TRBD1. Germline CDR1 reads GTSNPN; CDR2 reads SVGIG (reference sequence). The CDR3 contains 14 residues. The V and J ends lost 4 bases and 3 bases, in that order; junction bases with no gene match: 6.

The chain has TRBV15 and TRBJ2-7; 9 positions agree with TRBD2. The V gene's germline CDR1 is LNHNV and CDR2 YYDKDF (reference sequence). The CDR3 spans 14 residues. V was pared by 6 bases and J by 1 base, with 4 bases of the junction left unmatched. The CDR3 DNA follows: TGTGCCACCAGGGCCGCGGGGGGGTCCTACGAGCAGTACTTC. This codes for CATRAAGGSYEQYF.

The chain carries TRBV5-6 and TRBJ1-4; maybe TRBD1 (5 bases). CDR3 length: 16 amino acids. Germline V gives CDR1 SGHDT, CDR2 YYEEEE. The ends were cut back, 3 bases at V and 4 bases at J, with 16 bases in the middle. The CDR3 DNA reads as TGTGCCAGCAGCTCGACGGTGGGCGGGGGTAATGAAAAACTGTTTTTT. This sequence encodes CASSSTVGGGNEKLFF.